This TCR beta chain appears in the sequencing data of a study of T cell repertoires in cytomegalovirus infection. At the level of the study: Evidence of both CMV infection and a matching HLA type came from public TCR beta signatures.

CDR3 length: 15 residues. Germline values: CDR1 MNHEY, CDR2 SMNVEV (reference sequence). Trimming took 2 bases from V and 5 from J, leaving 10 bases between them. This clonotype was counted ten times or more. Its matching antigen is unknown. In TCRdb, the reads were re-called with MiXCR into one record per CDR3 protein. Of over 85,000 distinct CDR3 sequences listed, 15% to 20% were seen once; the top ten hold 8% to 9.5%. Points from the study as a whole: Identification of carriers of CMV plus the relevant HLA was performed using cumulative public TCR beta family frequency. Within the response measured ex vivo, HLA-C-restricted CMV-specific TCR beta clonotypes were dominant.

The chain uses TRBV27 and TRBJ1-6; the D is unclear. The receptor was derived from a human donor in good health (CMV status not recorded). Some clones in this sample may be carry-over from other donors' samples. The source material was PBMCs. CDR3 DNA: TGTGCCAGCAGTTTAAGAATGGGCAATAATTCACCCCTCCACTTT. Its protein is CASSLRMGNNSPLHF.